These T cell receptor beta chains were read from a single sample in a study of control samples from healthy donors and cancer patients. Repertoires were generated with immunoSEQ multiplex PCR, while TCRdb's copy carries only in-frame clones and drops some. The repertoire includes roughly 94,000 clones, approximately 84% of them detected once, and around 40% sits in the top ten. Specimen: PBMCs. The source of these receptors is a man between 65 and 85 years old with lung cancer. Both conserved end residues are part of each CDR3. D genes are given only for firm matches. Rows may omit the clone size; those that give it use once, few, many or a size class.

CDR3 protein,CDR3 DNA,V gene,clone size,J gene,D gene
CATKPGQPSTDTQYF,TGTGCCACCAAGCCGGGACAACCTAGCACAGATACGCAGTATTTT,TRBV15,-,TRBJ2-3,-
CASSQDYDQPQHF,TGTGCCAGCAGCCAAGATTACGATCAGCCCCAGCATTTT,TRBV4-2,few,TRBJ1-5,-
CASSQCGEELSYNSPLHF,TGCGCCAGCAGTCAGTGTGGTGAGGAACTCTCCTATAATTCACCCCTCCACTTT,TRBV23-1,-,TRBJ1-6,-
CASSRHRAGVPDTQYF,TGTGCCAGCAGCCGCCACAGGGCGGGGGTCCCAGATACGCAGTATTTT,TRBV3-1/TRBV3-2,-,TRBJ2-3,-
CASSHLSTYEQYF,TGTGCCAGTAGTCACTTATCCACCTACGAGCAGTACTTC,TRBV19,-,TRBJ2-7,-
CASTLRGPEAFF,TGTGCCAGCACCCTTAGGGGGCCTGAAGCTTTCTTT,TRBV12-3/TRBV12-4,-,TRBJ1-1,TRBD1
CASSPVRTENTEAFF,TGTGCCAGCTCACCAGTTCGTACGGAGAACACTGAAGCTTTCTTT,TRBV18,-,TRBJ1-1,-
CASSTTGMGNQPQHF,TGTGCCAGCAGTACCACAGGGATGGGGAATCAGCCCCAGCATTTT,TRBV6-2/TRBV6-3,-,TRBJ1-5,-
CASKVSHNEQFF,TGTGCCAGCAAAGTCTCCCACAATGAGCAGTTCTTC,TRBV12-3/TRBV12-4,once,TRBJ2-1,-
CASSQGDRTRTGANVLTF,TGTGCCAGCAGCCAAGGGGACAGGACACGGACTGGGGCCAACGTCCTGACTTTC,TRBV3-1/TRBV3-2,-,TRBJ2-6,TRBD1
CAWSLRGTGANVLTF,TGTGCCTGGAGTCTCAGGGGAACGGGGGCCAACGTCCTGACTTTC,TRBV30,-,TRBJ2-6,-
CASSSPRGRNEKLFF,TGTGCCAGCAGTAGCCCCCGGGGGCGTAATGAAAAACTGTTTTTT,TRBV25-1,-,TRBJ1-4,-
CASSLVPYSPLHF,TGTGCCAGCAGTCTCGTTCCCTATTCACCCCTCCACTTT,TRBV28,-,TRBJ1-6,-
CASSFPGYGTDTQYF,TGTGCCAGCAGCTTTCCGGGATATGGAACAGATACGCAGTATTTT,TRBV5-6,-,TRBJ2-3,-
CASSHNRDGYYEQYF,TGTGCCAGCAGCCATAACCGGGACGGATACTACGAGCAGTACTTC,TRBV11-2,-,TRBJ2-7,-
CATSRPRLRNQPQHF,TGTGCCACCAGCAGGCCCCGTCTACGGAATCAGCCCCAGCATTTT,TRBV15,-,TRBJ1-5,-
CASRRQASGANVLTF,TGTGCCAGCAGGCGGCAGGCCTCTGGGGCCAACGTCCTGACTTTC,TRBV6-5,once,TRBJ2-6,-
CASSLVGTAFSYEQYF,TGTGCCAGCAGTTTAGTGGGGACGGCTTTCTCCTACGAGCAGTACTTC,TRBV27,-,TRBJ2-7,-
CASSLSWDLLGLAGETQYF,TGTGCCAGCAGCTTATCGTGGGACCTCCTCGGACTAGCTGGGGAGACCCAGTACTTC,TRBV7-2,-,TRBJ2-5,TRBD2
CASSPSGLTAYEQYF,TGTGCCAGCAGCCCCTCGGGCCTTACGGCCTACGAGCAGTACTTC,TRBV11-2,-,TRBJ2-7,-
CASSDRDRAYGYTF,TGCGCCAGCAGCGATCGGGACAGGGCCTATGGCTACACCTTC,TRBV5-1,-,TRBJ1-2,TRBD1
CASSPLAGGDTDTQYF,TGTGCCAGCTCACCTCTCGCGGGGGGCGACACAGATACGCAGTATTTT,TRBV18,-,TRBJ2-3,TRBD2
CASSYRGKSAFF,TGTGCCAGCAGTTACAGGGGGAAGAGCGCTTTCTTT,TRBV6-2/TRBV6-3,-,TRBJ1-1,-
CASSRGTGAGSYNSPLHF,TGTGCCAGCAGCCGAGGGACAGGGGCCGGCTCCTATAATTCACCCCTCCACTTT,TRBV6-6,-,TRBJ1-6,TRBD1
CASSEYVGQRTTPQHF,TGTGCCAGCAGCGAATATGTGGGACAGCGAACTACTCCCCAGCATTTT,TRBV5-8,-,TRBJ1-5,TRBD1
CASSLDAGGVTQYF,TGTGCCAGCAGCTTAGATGCCGGCGGGGTAACGCAGTATTTT,TRBV11-3,-,TRBJ2-3,-
CATSRDRDRNQPQHF,TGTGCCACCAGCAGAGATAGGGACAGGAATCAGCCCCAGCATTTT,TRBV15,-,TRBJ1-5,TRBD1
CASSRGQNTEAFF,TGTGCCAGCAGCCGCGGTCAGAACACTGAAGCTTTCTTT,TRBV7-9,-,TRBJ1-1,-
CSASPLQRDRRTDTQYF,TGCAGTGCTAGTCCATTGCAGCGGGACAGACGTACAGATACGCAGTATTTT,TRBV20-1,-,TRBJ2-3,-
CASSWDSTQETQYF,TGCGCCAGCAGTTGGGACTCAACGCAAGAGACCCAGTACTTC,TRBV5-1,few,TRBJ2-5,-
CATSDSDRFYTF,TGTGCCACCAGTGATTCGGACAGGTTCTACACCTTC,TRBV24-1,-,TRBJ1-2,TRBD1
CASSPLQGHEQYF,TGTGCCAGCTCACCCCTTCAGGGGCACGAGCAGTACTTC,TRBV18,once,TRBJ2-7,-
CASSVDGRSYNEQFF,TGTGCCAGCAGCGTAGACGGTCGCTCCTACAATGAGCAGTTCTTC,TRBV9,once,TRBJ2-1,-
CASSEAGGGNRQYF,TGTGCCAGCAGTGAAGCGGGGGGGGGAAATCGGCAGTACTTC,TRBV6-1,-,TRBJ2-7,TRBD2
CASSSRQGGPYEQYF,TGTGCCAGCAGTTCACGACAAGGGGGGCCCTACGAGCAGTACTTC,TRBV6-5,once,TRBJ2-7,-
CASSHRGLAGGPGYTDTQYF,TGCGCCAGCAGCCACAGGGGACTAGCGGGGGGGCCAGGATACACAGATACGCAGTATTTT,TRBV4-1,-,TRBJ2-3,TRBD2
CASSFETTYEQYF,TGTGCCAGCAGTTTCGAGACAACCTACGAGCAGTACTTC,TRBV12-3/TRBV12-4,-,TRBJ2-7,-
CATSDLRTGLSYNEQFF,TGTGCCACCAGTGACCTTCGGACAGGCCTCTCCTACAATGAGCAGTTCTTC,TRBV24-1,once,TRBJ2-1,TRBD1
CASSPSRGADTQYF,TGTGCCAGCAGTCCCAGTCGGGGCGCAGATACGCAGTATTTT,TRBV25-1,-,TRBJ2-3,-
CASSRTNTEAFF,TGCGCCAGCAGCCGGACCAACACTGAAGCTTTCTTT,TRBV4-3,-,TRBJ1-1,-
CASGLGGVGGEKLFF,TGTGCTAGTGGTTTGGGAGGGGTCGGAGGGGAAAAACTGTTTTTT,TRBV12-5,-,TRBJ1-4,-
CASSIEGAAYGYTF,TGTGCCAGCAGCATCGAGGGGGCCGCCTATGGCTACACCTTC,TRBV5-6,-,TRBJ1-2,TRBD1
CASSFEQGQGAMNSGANVLTF,TGCGCCAGCAGCTTTGAGCAAGGACAGGGGGCAATGAACTCTGGGGCCAACGTCCTGACTTTC,TRBV5-1,-,TRBJ2-6,TRBD1
CASSSGVVYSPLHF,TGTGCCAGCAGCTCCGGGGTCGTTTATTCACCCCTCCACTTT,TRBV7-9,-,TRBJ1-6,-
CSVEGGFLSEAFF,TGCAGCGTTGAAGGCGGGTTCCTGTCTGAAGCTTTCTTT,TRBV29-1,-,TRBJ1-1,-
CASSLDRATWPQHF,TGTGCCAGCAGTTTGGACAGGGCGACTTGGCCCCAGCATTTT,TRBV27,-,TRBJ1-5,TRBD1
CASRAGGEAFF,TGTGCCAGCAGGGCGGGGGGTGAAGCTTTCTTT,TRBV27,once,TRBJ1-1,-
CASSPEDGYGYTF,TGTGCCAGCAGCCCCGAGGACGGGTATGGCTACACCTTC,TRBV9,few,TRBJ1-2,-
CAGSRDIYGYTF,TGTGCCGGCAGCAGAGATATCTATGGCTACACCTTC,TRBV7-9,-,TRBJ1-2,-
CASRYRIPGTAGYGYTF,TGTGCCAGCAGGTACAGAATCCCCGGGACAGCAGGCTATGGCTACACCTTC,TRBV11-2,-,TRBJ1-2,TRBD1
CASSLTGLAGAYNEQFF,TGTGCCAGCAGCTTAACGGGACTAGCGGGGGCCTACAATGAGCAGTTCTTC,TRBV11-3,-,TRBJ2-1,TRBD2